The 32 T cell receptor beta chains in this list originate from one sample, sequenced in a study of T cells after yellow fever vaccination. MiXCR, applied by TCRdb to the 5' RACE reads, yields one record per CDR3 protein. The sample consists of 40,000 to 50,000 distinct CDR3 sequences, roughly 6.4% of them appearing once. The material was PBMCs, either bulk or a sorted T-cell subset (CD4+, CD8+, memory, or dextramer-sorted; not recorded which), obtained 45 days after the yellow fever booster vaccination. All receptors derive from a man under 40 who received the YFV17D yellow fever vaccine.

This clonotype was detected a few times. The V and J genes are TRBV7-8 and TRBJ1-5; D remains unclear. This CDR3 spans 13 amino acids. Trimming left V 2 bases short and J 7 bases short, with 9 bases between. CDR1 is SGHVS and CDR2 is FQNEAQ in the germline V gene. The CDR3 nucleotides are TGTGCCAGCAGCTTACAGTCAAACCAGCCCCAGCATTTT. This encodes CASSLQSNQPQHF. Complete variable domain (other parts from reference TRBV7-8 and TRBJ1-5): GAGVSQSPRYKVAKRGQDVALRCDPISGHVSLFWYQQALGQGPEFLTYFQNEAQLDKSGLPSDRFFAERPEGSVSTLKIQRTQQEDSAVYLCASSLQSNQPQHFGDGTRLSIL.

There are many counts of this clonotype. One junction end does not reproduce the germline sequence, and a read error may be involved. This chain connects TRBV10-3 to TRBJ2-7; D possibly corresponds to TRBD1 (6 bases). In germline, CDR1 is ENHRY, CDR2 SYGVKD. The CDR3 has 12 amino acids. The CDR3 DNA reads as TGTGCCATCAGTCAAACGCCGGGACAACGAAACTTC. It specifies CAISQTPGQRNF.

The gene calls are TRBV12-3 or TRBV12-4 and TRBJ2-2; tentative D call: TRBD2 (7 bases). CDR3 size: 15 residues. The V and J ends lost 3 bases and 4 bases respectively, with 12 bases between them. The CDR3 sequence: CASSFGGGGTGELFF. CDR3 nucleotides: TGTGCCAGCAGTTTTGGGGGAGGGGGCACCGGGGAGCTGTTTTTT.

Ten or more counts support this clonotype. The chain combines TRBV12-3 or TRBV12-4 with TRBJ1-2; 11 bases agree with TRBD1. The CDR3 runs to 17 residues. V lost 5 bases and J lost 3; bases outside the gene matches: 11. The CDR3 loop is CASSRRTGGSSYYGYTF. The CDR3 bases are TGTGCCAGCAGTAGGAGGACAGGGGGCAGTTCATACTATGGCTACACCTTC.

This clonotype was recorded at least ten times. The chain combines TRBV5-1 with TRBJ2-2; D gene ambiguous. Trimming cost V 0 bases and J 8 bases, with 8 bases left between them. CDR1 is SGHRS, CDR2 YFSETQ, per germline. This CDR3 region has 13 residues. The CDR3 is CASSLAYLGELFF. The CDR3 nucleotides are TGCGCCAGCAGCTTGGCCTACTTGGGGGAGCTGTTTTTT. Variable domain in full (rest from reference TRBV5-1 and TRBJ2-2): KAGVTQTPRYLIKTRGQQVTLSCSPISGHRSVSWYQQTPGQGLQFLFEYFSETQRNKGNFPGRFSGRQFSNSRSEMNVSTLELGDSALYLCASSLAYLGELFFGEGSRLTVL.

Notes on this clonotype: One end of the junction is discordant with germline, which a read error may explain. V and J are TRBV12-3 or TRBV12-4 and TRBJ2-1, with 8 bases fitting TRBD1. This CDR3 is built from 14 residues. The CDR3 region has the DNA TGTGGCAGCAGTCCAGGGGGCAGGTACAATGAGCAGTTCTTC. As protein: CGSSPGGRYNEQFF.

Ten or more counts support this clonotype. The gene calls are TRBV3-1 and TRBJ1-2, with 9 nucleotides matching TRBD1. V was clipped by 1 base and J by 0 bases; unmatched bases: 6. This CDR3 is built from 17 residues. Looked up from germline, CDR1 is LGHDT and CDR2 is YNNKEL (reference sequence). CDR3 nucleotides: TGTGCCAGCAGCCAAGGAGGGACAGGGAACGCTAACTATGGCTACACCTTC. Protein: CASSQGGTGNANYGYTF.

This clonotype showed up many times. The genes are TRBV20-1 and TRBJ2-1; D possibly uses TRBD1 or TRBD2 (6 bases each). The germline V gene encodes CDR1 DFQATT and CDR2 SNEGSKA (reference sequence). Between the trimmed V and J ends, which lost 3 bases and 8 bases, there was a span of 8 bases. This CDR3 region has 11 residues. CDR3 sequence reads: CSASRGDEQFF. CDR3 nucleotides: TGCAGTGCTAGTAGGGGGGATGAGCAGTTCTTC.

The rearrangement links TRBV10-1 to TRBJ2-1, with 11 bases lining up with TRBD2. Trimming at V came to 2 bases and at J to 4 bases, leaving 1 base not matched to a gene. This CDR3 spans 15 amino acids. CDR1 and CDR2 (germline): WNHNN, SYGVQD (reference sequence). The DNA for the CDR3 is TGCGCCAGCAGTGAGACTAGCGGGGGATACAATGAGCAGTTCTTC. Residues: CASSETSGGYNEQFF.

Of note for this clonotype: This may be a read error, as it is one base from a much larger clone. The rearrangement links TRBV5-5 to TRBJ2-1; 11 bases agree with TRBD2. Germline CDR1 reads SGHKS; CDR2 reads YYEKEE (reference sequence). The CDR3 runs to 15 residues. Trimming cost V 6 bases and J 10 bases; bases outside gene matches: 12. The chain's CDR3 is CASTLTALAGVEQFF. DNA for the CDR3: TGTGCCAGCACCCTAACTGCACTAGCGGGAGTAGAGCAGTTCTTC. Filled out from reference TRBV5-5 and TRBJ2-1, the complete variable domain reads DAGVTQSPTHLIKTRGQQVTLRCSPISGHKSVSWYQQVLGQGPQFIFQYYEKEERGRGNFPDRFSARQFPNYSSELNVNALLLGDSALYLCASTLTALAGVEQFFGPGTRLTVL.

As to this clonotype: A single base separates this from a much larger clone, so it may be a read error. The V call is TRBV10-3, the J call TRBJ2-3, with a possible D match to TRBD1 (6 bases). The CDR3 has 14 residues. Germline-derived CDR1 and CDR2 are ENHRY and SYGVKD. Trimming stripped 6 bases from V and 3 bases from J, with 13 bases between. This CDR3 is CAISQRQETDTQYF. In DNA, the CDR3 is TGTGCCATCAGCCAGCGACAGGAAACAGATACGCAGTATTTT.

In this sample, this clonotype turned up a few times. This chain connects TRBV27 to TRBJ1-5; 7 bases align to TRBD1. The germline gives CDR1 MNHEY, CDR2 SMNVEV (reference sequence). This CDR3 has 15 amino acids. The J segment lost 1 base and the V segment lost 7 bases, leaving 7 bases of the junction unmatched. CDR3 DNA sequence: TGTGCCAGCAAAATCGAGGGGGCGAGCAATCAGCCCCAGCATTTT. It specifies CASKIEGASNQPQHF.

This clonotype appeared many times. The chain couples TRBV6-2 or TRBV6-3 to TRBJ2-1, with 12 nucleotides matching TRBD2. The J segment lost 8 bases and the V segment lost 6 bases, leaving 14 bases of the junction unmatched. This CDR3 region has 17 residues. Germline assignment: CDR1 MNHEY and CDR2 SVGEGT. The CDR3 bases are TGTGCCAGCAGCTTCCCTTTAAAATCTAGCGGGAGGGATGAGCAGTTCTTC. Translated: CASSFPLKSSGRDEQFF.

This clonotype occurred many times. The chain recombines TRBV2 with TRBJ2-1; D is unclear. In germline, CDR1 is SNHLY, CDR2 FYNNEI. The CDR3 has 14 residues. V was clipped by 7 bases and J by 0 bases, with 10 bases between them. The CDR3 region has the DNA TGTGCCAGCAAGAAGGGTAGCTCCTACAATGAGCAGTTCTTC. This encodes CASKKGSSYNEQFF.

This clonotype was picked up many times. The chain couples TRBV6-5 to TRBJ2-1; tentatively, D is TRBD2 (6 bases). Germline CDR1 reads MNHEY; CDR2 reads SVGAGI. CDR3 length: 10 amino acids. V lost 8 bases and J lost 8, with 7 bases in between. The CDR3 protein is CASGDYEQFF. In nucleotides, the CDR3 is TGTGCCAGCGGGGACTATGAGCAGTTCTTC.

The CDR3 loop reads CASSLVLRTYEQYF. In DNA, the CDR3 is TGCGCCAGCAGCTTGGTCCTCAGAACCTACGAGCAGTACTTC. V and J are TRBV5-1 and TRBJ2-7, with D unresolved. This CDR3 comprises 14 residues. CDR1 is SGHRS, CDR2 YFSETQ, per germline. The V and J ends lost 0 bases and 2 bases respectively, with 9 bases between them.

The CDR3 nucleotides are TGTGCCAGCAGTGCGACTAGCGGGAGTGGAAGGTTCTTC. Its protein product is CASSATSGSGRFF. V and J are TRBV6-4 and TRBJ2-1, with 12 bases identical to TRBD2. The CDR3 has 13 amino acids. Germline V CDR1 and CDR2: MRHNA, SNTAGT. J was trimmed by 15 bases and V by 4 bases; bases with no gene match: 7.

This clonotype showed up just a few times. The chain has TRBV20-1 and TRBJ1-3; D gene uncertain. The V gene's germline CDR1 is DFQATT and CDR2 SNEGSKA (reference sequence). Trimming removed 0 bases from V and 0 bases from J, with 6 bases in between. The CDR3 has 14 amino acids. CDR3 sequence: CSAREGSSGNTIYF. CDR3 DNA: TGCAGTGCTAGAGAAGGGAGCTCTGGAAACACCATATATTTT.

The table lists this clonotype with many counts. This sequence joins TRBV4-3 and TRBJ1-2; D is unresolved. CDR3 length equals 15 residues. Between the trimmed V and J ends, which lost 1 base and 7 bases, there was a span of 16 bases. Looked up from germline, CDR1 is LGHNA and CDR2 is YSLEER. CDR3 sequence: CASSQVRHSNRGYTF. The CDR3 bases are TGCGCCAGCAGCCAAGTTAGGCACAGCAACCGTGGCTACACCTTC.

This clonotype has just a few counts. The CDR3 DNA is TGCAGTGCTAGAGATATTGTAGCGGGTATGGATGAGCAGTTCTTC. Amino acids: CSARDIVAGMDEQFF. This chain uses TRBV20-1 with TRBJ2-1, with 7 bases that match TRBD2. CDR1 DFQATT and CDR2 SNEGSKA come from the germline V gene (reference sequence). The CDR3 is 15 amino acids. J lost 8 bases, V lost 0 bases, and 10 bases had no gene match.

This clonotype occurred many times. The rearrangement links TRBV7-8 to TRBJ1-4, with unresolved D. This CDR3 contains 14 residues. The V and J ends lost 4 bases and 10 bases respectively, with 16 bases between them. Per germline, CDR1 SGHVS and CDR2 FQNEAQ. CDR3 amino acids: CASSSVRTGRKLFF. CDR3 nucleotides: TGTGCCAGCAGCTCAGTTAGGACGGGCAGAAAACTGTTTTTT.

The sample holds many counts of this clonotype. The chain is built from TRBV12-3 or TRBV12-4 and TRBJ2-5, with D possibly matching TRBD2 (6 bases). V lost 6 bases and J 1 base, leaving 12 bases between the germline ends. The CDR3 extends over 14 amino acids. The CDR3 DNA follows: TGTGCCAGCAGGAAACTAGCCTCCCAAGAGACCCAGTACTTC. Protein sequence: CASRKLASQETQYF.

This clonotype was counted ten times or more. The V call is TRBV7-9, the J call TRBJ2-7; TRBD1 matches at 10 bases. V gave up 5 bases and J gave up 4 bases; unmatched junction bases: 11. Germline loops: CDR1 SEHNR, CDR2 FQNEAQ (reference sequence). This CDR3 comprises 16 residues. CDR3 DNA: TGTGCCAGCAGCCCTAGGATGGGACAGGGGATTTACGAGCAGTACTTC. This encodes CASSPRMGQGIYEQYF.

This clonotype appeared many times. The rearrangement links TRBV20-1 to TRBJ2-1; no firm D call. Germline assignment: CDR1 DFQATT and CDR2 SNEGSKA (reference sequence). The CDR3 consists of 13 residues. V lost 1 base to trimming and J lost 3 bases, with 7 bases between them. The CDR3 DNA reads TGCAGTGCTAGAGGTCCTAGCTACAATGAGCAGTTCTTC. This sequence encodes CSARGPSYNEQFF.

The rearrangement joins TRBV4-3 to TRBJ2-2; D gene uncertain. This CDR3 has 16 amino acids. The germline V gene has CDR1 LGHNA and CDR2 YSLEER. The V end was cut by 1 base, the J end by 1 base, with 10 bases between. The CDR3 sequence is CASSQGGRLNTGELFF. CDR3 DNA sequence: TGCGCCAGCAGCCAAGGGGGAAGGTTGAACACCGGGGAGCTGTTTTTT.

The chain is built from TRBV14 and TRBJ2-6; the D is unclear. V lost 4 bases and J 4 bases, leaving 8 bases between the germline ends. Germline V gene sequence: CDR1 SGHDN, CDR2 FVKESK. The CDR3 spans 14 residues. The DNA of the CDR3 is TGTGCCAGCAGCCCCTTAGGGGGGGCCAACGTCCTGACTTTC. Its translation: CASSPLGGANVLTF.

This clonotype was seen a handful of times. The chain combines TRBV10-3 with TRBJ2-1, with 12 positions matching TRBD2. The J segment lost 6 bases and the V segment lost 3 bases, leaving 6 bases of the junction unmatched. CDR1 and CDR2 from the germline V gene are ENHRY and SYGVKD. This CDR3 is built from 16 residues. CDR3 DNA sequence: TGTGCCATCAGTGATCTCCTGACTAGCGGGAGCAATGAGCAGTTCTTC. It specifies CAISDLLTSGSNEQFF.

The chain is built from TRBV14 and TRBJ1-1; 7 bases fit TRBD1. Germline V CDR1 and CDR2: SGHDN, FVKESK. V was pared by 4 bases and J by 12 bases, with 8 bases of the junction left unmatched. The CDR3 has 12 amino acids. In DNA form, the CDR3 reads TGTGCCAGCAGCCTACAGGGGTTGAAAACTTTCTTT. Protein: CASSLQGLKTFF.

This clonotype came up many times. The chain combines TRBV9 with TRBJ2-4, with D unclear. Germline V gene lookup returns CDR1 SGDLS and CDR2 YYNGEE. The CDR3 extends over 13 amino acids. Between the trimmed V and J ends, which lost 3 bases and 9 bases, there was a span of 13 bases. The CDR3 protein is CASSDPKTVIQYF. The CDR3 region has the DNA TGTGCCAGCAGCGACCCTAAGACGGTCATTCAGTACTTC.

V is TRBV18 and J is TRBJ1-6; maybe TRBD1 (5 bases). The CDR3 totals 16 residues. V gave up 6 bases and J gave up 7 bases, with 19 bases separating them. Germline loops: CDR1 KGHSH, CDR2 LQKENI. The CDR3: CASSPSRGRDNSPLHF. CDR3 sequence (DNA): TGTGCCAGCTCCCCGTCTCGGGGACGCGACAATTCACCCCTCCACTTT.

The J gene is TRBJ1-1, the V gene TRBV6-2 or TRBV6-3; perhaps TRBD1 as D (5 bases). The CDR3 sequence is 12 residues long. V was trimmed by 10 bases and J by 8 bases, leaving 17 bases between them. Germline V gene sequence: CDR1 MNHEY, CDR2 SVGEGT. DNA for the CDR3: TGTGCCACGGAGGACGGACACGCCGAAGCTTTCTTT. Its protein product is CATEDGHAEAFF.

This clonotype has only a few counts. The gene calls are TRBV24-1 and TRBJ2-1; D remains unclear. With 0 bases removed from V and 1 base from J, the gap between germline ends came to 9 bases. This CDR3 has 16 residues. Per germline, CDR1 KGHDR and CDR2 SFDVKD. The CDR3 spells CATSDLAPTSYNEQFF. The CDR3 DNA follows: TGTGCCACCAGTGATTTGGCCCCTACGTCCTACAATGAGCAGTTCTTC.